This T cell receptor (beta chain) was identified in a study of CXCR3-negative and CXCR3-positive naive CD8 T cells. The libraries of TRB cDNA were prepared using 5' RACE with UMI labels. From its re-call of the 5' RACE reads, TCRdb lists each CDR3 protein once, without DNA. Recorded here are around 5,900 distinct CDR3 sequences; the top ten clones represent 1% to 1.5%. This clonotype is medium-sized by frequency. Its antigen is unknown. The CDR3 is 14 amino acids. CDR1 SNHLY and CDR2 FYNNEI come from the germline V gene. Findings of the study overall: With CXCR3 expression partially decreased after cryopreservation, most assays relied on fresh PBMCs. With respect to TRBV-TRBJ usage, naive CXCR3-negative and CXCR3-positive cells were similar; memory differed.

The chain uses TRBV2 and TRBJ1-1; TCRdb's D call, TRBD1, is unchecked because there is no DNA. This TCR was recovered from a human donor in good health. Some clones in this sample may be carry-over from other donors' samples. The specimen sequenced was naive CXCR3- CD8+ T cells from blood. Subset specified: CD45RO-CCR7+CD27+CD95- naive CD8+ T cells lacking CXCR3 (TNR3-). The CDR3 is CASSEQGGNTEAFF.